The 27 T cell receptor beta chains given below trace back to one sample, sequenced in a study of blood T cell repertoires in COVID-19. Repertoires were generated with immunoSEQ multiplex PCR, while TCRdb's copy carries only in-frame clones and drops some. The repertoire includes 31,000 or so clones, 85% to 90% of them detected once, and approximately 15% sits in the top ten. The sequenced sample consisted of peripheral blood. The origin of the receptors is a man older than 75 with acute or convalescent COVID-19.

This clone showed up just once. The rearrangement joins TRBV5-8 to TRBJ2-6, with a possible D match to TRBD2 (5 bases). The CDR3 totals 16 residues. Trimming pared 0 bases from V and 4 bases from J, leaving 11 bases between. Germline V gene lookup returns CDR1 SGHTS and CDR2 YDEGEE. The CDR3 DNA reads as TGTGCCAGCAGCTTGGCTCCGTCGGGAGGGGCCAACGTCCTGACTTTC. Translating it yields CASSLAPSGGANVLTF. The variable domain in full, completed from reference TRBV5-8 and TRBJ2-6, reads EAGVTQSPTHLIKTRGQQATLRCSPISGHTSVYWYQQALGLGLQFLLWYDEGEERNRGNFPPRFSGRQFPNYSSELNVNALELEDSALYLCASSLAPSGGANVLTFGAGSRLTVL.

The rearrangement links TRBV7-8 to TRBJ2-7; perhaps TRBD2 as D (7 bases). The CDR3 has 16 residues. The V end was cut by 0 bases, the J end by 2 bases, with 14 bases between. CDR1 is SGHVS, CDR2 FQNEAQ, per germline. CDR3 in amino acids: CASSLAVGGPAYEQYF. The CDR3 DNA reads TGTGCCAGCAGCTTAGCGGTCGGGGGGCCCGCCTACGAGCAGTACTTC. The complete variable domain, with remaining parts taken from reference TRBV7-8 and TRBJ2-7, reads GAGVSQSPRYKVAKRGQDVALRCDPISGHVSLFWYQQALGQGPEFLTYFQNEAQLDKSGLPSDRFFAERPEGSVSTLKIQRTQQEDSAVYLCASSLAVGGPAYEQYFGPGTRLTVT.

The J gene is TRBJ2-5, the V gene TRBV20-1, with D unresolved. The CDR3 has 14 residues. The germline gives CDR1 DFQATT, CDR2 SNEGSKA (reference sequence). V shed 3 bases and J shed 0 bases, with 11 bases lying between them. The CDR3 nucleotides are TGCAGTGCTAGTTCGCCTACGTACCAAGAGACCCAGTACTTC. The encoded protein is CSASSPTYQETQYF.

The rearrangement links TRBV29-1 to TRBJ1-1, with 7 bases matching TRBD1. The V segment lost 6 bases and the J segment 3 bases; nucleotides outside the gene matches: 7. The CDR3 runs 13 residues. CDR1 and CDR2 from the germline V gene are SQVTM and ANQGSEA. CDR3 in DNA: TGCAGCGTCTCGACAGGGTTGGACACTGAAGCTTTCTTT. Translating it yields CSVSTGLDTEAFF.

The rearrangement joins TRBV3-1 (or the pseudogene TRBV3-2) to TRBJ2-2; TRBD1 aligns across 9 bases. This CDR3 comprises 15 residues. CDR1 is LGHDT, CDR2 YNNKEL, per germline (reference sequence). V dropped 1 base and J dropped 7; count of bases not matched to a gene: 4. CDR3 bases: TGTGCCAGCAGCCAAGTCACAGGGGGCCTCGGGGAGCTGTTTTTT. It translates to CASSQVTGGLGELFF.

The gene calls are TRBV10-2 and TRBJ1-5; TRBD1 matches 9 bases. V gave up 2 bases and J gave up 3 bases; unmatched junction bases: 8. CDR1 and CDR2 from the germline V gene are WSHSY and SAAADI. CDR3 length: 17 amino acids. CDR3 DNA: TGCGCCAGCAGTGAGAACAGGGGGCGCGGTAACAATCAGCCCCAGCATTTT. As protein: CASSENRGRGNNQPQHF.

The chain links TRBV27 to TRBJ2-7; weak D call: TRBD1 (5 bases). V shed 2 bases and J shed 3 bases, with 11 bases lying between them. Per the germline V gene, CDR1 is MNHEY and CDR2 is SMNVEV (reference sequence). CDR3 length equals 14 residues. This CDR3 is CASSLGIRGYEQYF. CDR3 in DNA: TGTGCCAGCAGTTTAGGCATTAGGGGCTACGAGCAGTACTTC.

CDR3: CAWSASGGALDTQYF. The CDR3, as DNA: TGTGCCTGGAGTGCCAGCGGGGGGGCTCTGGATACGCAGTATTTT. The chain has TRBV30 and TRBJ2-3; 10 nucleotides align to TRBD2. The CDR3 has 15 amino acids. CDR1 GTSNPN and CDR2 SVGIG come from the germline V gene (reference sequence). The trim removed 1 base at V and 6 bases at J, leaving 7 bases unmatched.

This chain links TRBV7-2 with TRBJ2-3; 10 bases are shared with TRBD2. CDR3 size: 14 residues. V lost 4 bases, J lost 3 bases, and 1 base stayed unmatched. Per the germline V gene, CDR1 is SGHTA and CDR2 is FQGNSA. CDR3 amino acids: CASSSSGGTDTQYF. In DNA form, the CDR3 reads TGTGCCAGCAGCTCTAGCGGGGGTACAGATACGCAGTATTTT. Based on the CDR3 plus reference TRBV7-2 and TRBJ2-3, the full variable domain is GAGVSQSPSNKVTEKGKDVELRCDPISGHTALYWYRQSLGQGLEFLIYFQGNSAPDKSGLPSDRFSAERTGGSVSTLTIQRTQQEDSAVYLCASSSSGGTDTQYFGPGTRLTVL.

This clone has just a few counts. This chain uses TRBV7-3 with TRBJ2-2; maybe TRBD2 (5 bases). Germline CDR1 SGHTA, CDR2 FQGTGA. This CDR3 is built from 15 residues. V dropped 4 bases and J dropped 2 bases, with 11 bases sitting between them. DNA for the CDR3: TGTGCCAGCAGCTCCGGACTGGCCAACACCGGGGAGCTGTTTTTT. Translation: CASSSGLANTGELFF.

This clone was counted a few times. The J gene is TRBJ1-5, the V gene TRBV6-5; 9 nucleotides line up with TRBD1. This CDR3 comprises 14 residues. The J segment lost 11 bases and the V segment lost 6 bases, leaving 11 bases of the junction unmatched. The germline gives CDR1 MNHEY, CDR2 SVGAGI. In DNA form, the CDR3 reads TGTGCCAGCAGGGAGACAGGGGGGAGGAAAGCCCAGCATTTT. This translates into CASRETGGRKAQHF.

The V gene is TRBV28, the J gene TRBJ1-6, with 9 nucleotides matching TRBD1. V shed 8 bases and J 4 bases; nucleotides not matched to a gene: 9. The CDR3 covers 16 residues. Per the germline V gene, CDR1 is MDHEN and CDR2 is SYDVKM. Here the CDR3 DNA reads TGTGCCAGCTGGTCCACAGGGGGCCTATATAATTCACCCCTCCACTTT. Its protein is CASWSTGGLYNSPLHF.

The CDR3 here is CASSYTPGGEQYF. Here the CDR3 DNA reads TGTGCCAGCAGTTACACTCCAGGGGGCGAGCAGTACTTC. This chain links TRBV6-6 with TRBJ2-7; TRBD1 aligns across 7 bases. This CDR3 region has 13 residues. Trimming cost V 2 bases and J 6 bases; bases outside gene matches: 4. The V gene's germline CDR1 is MNHNY and CDR2 SVGAGI (reference sequence).

CDR3 protein: CASSQDRTGGEQYF. The DNA of the CDR3 is TGTGCCAGCAGCCAAGATCGGACAGGGGGAGAGCAGTACTTC. This chain connects TRBV3-1 (or the pseudogene TRBV3-2) to TRBJ2-7; TRBD1 matches at 10 bases. The CDR3 runs 14 residues. Germline V lookup: CDR1 LGHDT, CDR2 YNNKEL (reference sequence). J gave up 7 bases and V 0 bases, and 3 bases lay outside the gene matches.

This clone has just a few counts. The chain uses TRBV7-9 and TRBJ2-7; D may be TRBD1 (6 bases). Trimming took 5 bases from V and 2 from J, leaving 13 bases between them. This CDR3 comprises 14 residues. Germline loops: CDR1 SEHNR, CDR2 FQNEAQ (reference sequence). The CDR3 loop reads CASSLLGQAYEQYF. As DNA, the CDR3 is TGTGCCAGCAGCCTCCTGGGACAAGCCTACGAGCAGTACTTC.

V is TRBV29-1 and J is TRBJ1-4; TRBD1 aligns across 7 bases. This CDR3 spans 15 amino acids. Germline V gene sequence: CDR1 SQVTM, CDR2 ANQGSEA. Trimming took 5 bases from V and 5 from J; bases not matched to a gene: 11. CDR3 DNA: TGCAGCGTTTCCCATGACACGGGACAGAATGAAAAACTGTTTTTT. Its translation: CSVSHDTGQNEKLFF.

The chain has TRBV21-1 and TRBJ1-5; no DNA check was done on the table's D call, TRBD1. TRBV21-1 is described as a pseudogene. The CDR3 sequence is 17 residues long. CDR3 nucleotide sequence: TGTGCCAGCAATACCGGGACAGGGATTGGGAGCAATCAGCCCCAGCATTTT. Protein: CASNTGTGIGSNQPQHF.

The rearrangement links TRBV11-2 to TRBJ2-7, with TRBD1 identical over 8 bases. The CDR3 contains 12 residues. The V and J ends lost 8 bases and 3 bases, in that order; junction bases with no gene match: 3. Per germline, CDR1 SGHAT and CDR2 FQNNGV. The CDR3 DNA reads as TGTGCCAGCGTAGGACAGGGCTACGAGCAGTACTTC. Amino acids: CASVGQGYEQYF.

V and J are TRBV11-2 and TRBJ1-1; D gene unclear. Germline V CDR1 and CDR2: SGHAT, FQNNGV. Trimming pared 2 bases from V and 5 bases from J, leaving 12 bases between. The CDR3 has 14 amino acids. The CDR3 loop is CASSLQVIGTEAFF. In DNA, the CDR3 is TGTGCCAGCAGCTTACAGGTGATTGGAACTGAAGCTTTCTTT.

This chain joins TRBV7-9 and TRBJ1-1; TRBD1 matches at 8 bases. Germline V lookup: CDR1 SEHNR, CDR2 FQNEAQ (reference sequence). With V trimmed by 3 bases and J by 1 base, 10 bases remained unmatched. The CDR3 is made up of 17 amino acids. CDR3 in DNA: TGTGCCAGCAGCTTCCAGGGGGCAGGGGAGGAGAACACTGAAGCTTTCTTT. Translation: CASSFQGAGEENTEAFF.

V is TRBV3-1 (or the pseudogene TRBV3-2) and J is TRBJ1-5; D not resolved. Trimming cost V 4 bases and J 4 bases, with 11 bases left between them. There are 14 residues in the CDR3. Germline assignment: CDR1 LGHDT and CDR2 YNNKEL (reference sequence). This CDR3 reads CASSPRGSNQPQHF. Written as DNA, the CDR3 is TGTGCCAGCAGCCCCAGAGGGTCAAATCAGCCCCAGCATTTT.

The chain couples TRBV11-2 to TRBJ1-4, with 9 nucleotides matching TRBD1. Germline CDR1 reads SGHAT; CDR2 reads FQNNGV. J was trimmed by 8 bases and V by 4 bases; bases with no gene match: 5. The CDR3 sequence is 14 residues long. The CDR3 here is CASSSRDRDEKLFF. In DNA form, the CDR3 reads TGTGCCAGCAGCTCCCGGGACAGGGACGAAAAACTGTTTTTT.

The V gene is TRBV9, the J gene TRBJ2-3; D unclear. V lost 0 bases, J lost 0 bases, and 8 bases lay in between. Germline V gene data show CDR1 as SGDLS and CDR2 as YYNGEE. The CDR3 sequence is 15 residues long. CDR3 protein: CASSVASLSTDTQYF. The CDR3 nucleotides read TGTGCCAGCAGCGTAGCTAGTCTTAGCACAGATACGCAGTATTTT.

The CDR3 reads CASSHPGQSSSYEQYF. CDR3 bases: TGCGCCAGCAGCCATCCGGGACAGTCCTCCTCCTACGAGCAGTACTTC. V and J are TRBV4-1 and TRBJ2-7; the match to TRBD1 covers 7 bases. Germline V lookup: CDR1 MGHRA, CDR2 YSYEKL. After removal of 3 bases from V and 0 bases from J, the junction contained 8 bases not matched to a gene. The CDR3 totals 16 residues.

The chain has TRBV9 and TRBJ2-1; a possible D gene is TRBD2 (5 bases). V was pared by 4 bases and J by 3 bases, with 14 bases between. Germline V gene sequence: CDR1 SGDLS, CDR2 YYNGEE. The CDR3 runs to 15 residues. The CDR3 DNA follows: TGTGCCAGCAGCCCCCGCATGGGGAGCTACAATGAGCAGTTCTTC. The encoded protein is CASSPRMGSYNEQFF. The whole variable domain, remainder taken from reference TRBV9 and TRBJ2-1, is DSGVTQTPKHLITATGQRVTLRCSPRSGDLSVYWYQQSLDQGLQFLIQYYNGEERAKGNILERFSAQQFPDLHSELNLSSLELGDSALYFCASSPRMGSYNEQFFGPGTRLTVL.

The chain links TRBV2 to TRBJ2-2; D gene unclear. Trimming cost V 6 bases and J 7 bases, with 12 bases left between them. From germline, CDR1 is SNHLY and CDR2 FYNNEI. The CDR3 sequence is 13 residues long. Here the CDR3 reads CASSLRQDGELFF. In nucleotides, the CDR3 is TGTGCCAGCAGCTTGCGACAAGACGGGGAGCTGTTTTTT.

The chain combines TRBV6-4 with TRBJ2-5; TRBD1 agrees at 9 bases. V lost 3 bases, J lost 4 bases, and 6 bases stayed unmatched. The CDR3 sequence is 15 residues long. Germline loops: CDR1 MRHNA, CDR2 SNTAGT. The CDR3 loop reads CASSETGGGLETQYF. The CDR3 bases are TGTGCCAGCAGTGAGACAGGGGGAGGTCTAGAGACCCAGTACTTC.